This T cell receptor beta chain was captured in a study of OX40 agonist ivuxolimab in advanced cancers. Study-wide context: An agonistic human IgG2 monoclonal antibody against OX40 (CD134) was given.

Autoimmune disease history or systemic immunosuppression was exclusionary. The CDR3 is made up of 13 amino acids. V shed 0 bases and J shed 3 bases, with 6 bases lying between them. In germline, CDR1 is SGHRS, CDR2 YFSETQ. The protocol was immunoSEQ multiplex PCR, while the TCRdb copy is restricted to in-frame clones and leaves out a portion. The sample carries fewer than 85,000 clones, roughly 86% recorded once. The TCR was taken from an adult with an advanced solid tumor such as melanoma, head and neck, liver or kidney cancer. The chain uses TRBV5-1 and TRBJ1-2; D not resolved. The material sequenced was CD4+ or CD8+ T cells sorted from blood, taken in a trial of the OX40 agonist ivuxolimab. The CDR3 nucleotides read TGCGCCAGCAGCTTGGGGGTTGACTATGGCTACACCTTC. Translation: CASSLGVDYGYTF.